This TCR beta chain was obtained from a study of CD8+ T cells in alopecia areata. Regarding the study as a whole: Relative to normal scalp, lesional scalp, especially alopecia totalis/universalis, showed higher clonality. Scalp specimens additionally yield sequences from normal skin's resident alphabeta T cells. Sharing of TCR sequences between patients (possibly for HLA-related reasons) was less clear than in mice.

Following extraction, RNA underwent reverse transcription to cDNA, which served as the sequencing template. Only in-frame clones appear in the TCRdb table, and some are missing; sequencing was by immunoSEQ multiplex PCR. Singletons are absent from the sample, which has about 1,900 clones. Per germline, CDR1 NNHNN and CDR2 SYGAGS (reference sequence). V gave up 2 bases and J gave up 4 bases, with 3 bases separating them. The CDR3 runs to 11 residues. This clone has at least ten counts. Its specificity is unknown. Gene labels here are mouse ones. The observed sequence ends 4 residues before the CDR3 terminus, with the missing tail filled in from the germline J gene.

The clonotype originates from a C3H/HeJ mouse with alopecia areata. This line is of MHC haplotype H2-k. Sequencing was carried out using lesional skin. The chain joins TRBV13-2 to TRBJ1-2, with unresolved D. CDR3 residues: CASGEVSDYTF. The sequenced CDR3 bases are TGTGCCAGCGGTGAGGTCTCC.